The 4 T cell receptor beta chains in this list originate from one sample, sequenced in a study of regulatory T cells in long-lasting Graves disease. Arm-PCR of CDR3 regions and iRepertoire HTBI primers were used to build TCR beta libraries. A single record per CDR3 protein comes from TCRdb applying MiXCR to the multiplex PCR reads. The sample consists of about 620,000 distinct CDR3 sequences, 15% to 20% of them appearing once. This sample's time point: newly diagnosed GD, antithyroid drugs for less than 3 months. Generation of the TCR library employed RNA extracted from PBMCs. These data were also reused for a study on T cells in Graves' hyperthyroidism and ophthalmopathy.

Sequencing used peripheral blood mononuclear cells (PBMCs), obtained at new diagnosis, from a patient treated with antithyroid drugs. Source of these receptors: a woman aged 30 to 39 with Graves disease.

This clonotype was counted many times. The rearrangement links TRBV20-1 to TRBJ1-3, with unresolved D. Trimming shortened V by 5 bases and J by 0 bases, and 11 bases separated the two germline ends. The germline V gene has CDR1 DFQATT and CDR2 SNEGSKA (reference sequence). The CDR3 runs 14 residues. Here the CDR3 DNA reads TGCAGTGCTCCCCAGCAGAGCTCTGGAAACACCATATATTTT. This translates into CSAPQQSSGNTIYF.

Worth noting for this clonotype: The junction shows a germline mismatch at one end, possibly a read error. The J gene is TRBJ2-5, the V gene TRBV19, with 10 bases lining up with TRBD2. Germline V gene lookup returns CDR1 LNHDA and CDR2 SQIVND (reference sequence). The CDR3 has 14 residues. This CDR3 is CTSSIGAGGETQYF. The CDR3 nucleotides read TGTACCAGTAGTATTGGAGCGGGAGGGGAGACCCAGTACTTC.

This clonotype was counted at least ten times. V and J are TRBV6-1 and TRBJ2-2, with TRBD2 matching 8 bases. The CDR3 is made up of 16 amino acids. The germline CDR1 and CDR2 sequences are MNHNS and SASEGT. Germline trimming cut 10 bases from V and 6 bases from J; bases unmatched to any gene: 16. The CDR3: CATKSGSDRWAGELFF. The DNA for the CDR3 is TGTGCCACCAAAAGCGGGAGTGACCGGTGGGCCGGGGAGCTGTTTTTT.

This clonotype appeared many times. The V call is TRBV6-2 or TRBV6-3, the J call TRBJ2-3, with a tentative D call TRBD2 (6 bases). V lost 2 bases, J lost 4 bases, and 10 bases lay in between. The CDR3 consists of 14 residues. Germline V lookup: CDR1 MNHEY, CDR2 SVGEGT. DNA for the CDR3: TGTGCCAGCAGTTACGGAGGGTTGTCAGATACGCAGTATTTT. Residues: CASSYGGLSDTQYF.